This T cell receptor (beta chain) was sequenced during a study of identical twins. MiXCR, run by TCRdb on the 5' RACE reads, gives a single entry per CDR3 protein. The repertoire holds approximately 630,000 distinct CDR3 sequences, with under 8.5% as singletons. Germline V gene lookup returns CDR1 SQVTM and CDR2 ANQGSEA. V was pared by 4 bases and J by 8 bases, with 15 bases between. The CDR3 is 13 amino acids. Another study also made use of these data, one on yellow fever vaccine responses in identical twins.

The source material was PBMCs. The gene calls are TRBV29-1 and TRBJ2-1, with a possible D match to TRBD2 (5 bases). This clonotype was obtained from a woman aged 18-29 years in good health. CDR3 sequence reads: CSVARILGDEQFF. DNA of the CDR3: TGCAGCGTTGCACGAATTCTCGGGGATGAGCAGTTCTTC.